These T cell receptor beta chains were read from a single sample in a study of shared clonotypes between healthy human individuals. TCRdb's table, derived via immunoSEQ multiplex PCR, lists solely in-frame clones and lacks some. This repertoire shows 2 million to 2.5 million clones, 90% to 95% found once; its top ten account for 0.13%. Sequencing used naive CD4+ T cells sorted from blood. The receptors stem from a man in his late teens or twenties in good health. CDR3s include the opening cysteine and the closing phenylalanine or tryptophan. The order of the fields is J gene, clone size, V gene, CDR3 protein. Clone size is not always given. Where it is, it says once, few, many or a class for expanded clones.

j_gene: TRBJ2-3
abundance: once
v_gene: TRBV4-1
CDR3aa: CASSRKRDTSTDTQYF

j_gene: TRBJ1-3
abundance: NA
v_gene: TRBV28
CDR3aa: CATLGGARNTIYF

j_gene: TRBJ2-3
abundance: NA
v_gene: TRBV4-3
CDR3aa: CASSQDRTSGNLDTQYF

j_gene: TRBJ2-3
abundance: NA
v_gene: TRBV6-4
CDR3aa: CASSASVGRPTDTQYF

j_gene: TRBJ1-1
abundance: once
v_gene: TRBV18
CDR3aa: CASSLGPGGTEAFF

j_gene: TRBJ2-7
abundance: NA
v_gene: TRBV25-1
CDR3aa: CASSELRFSYEQYF

j_gene: TRBJ1-5
abundance: NA
v_gene: TRBV2
CDR3aa: CASRYSEHSNQPQHF

j_gene: TRBJ2-7
abundance: NA
v_gene: TRBV11-2
CDR3aa: CASSLDFAGAFSYEQYF

j_gene: TRBJ2-2
abundance: NA
v_gene: TRBV4-2
CDR3aa: CASSRGSGEPNTGELFF

j_gene: TRBJ2-5
abundance: NA
v_gene: TRBV5-4
CDR3aa: CASSRAAGETQYF

j_gene: TRBJ2-1
abundance: NA
v_gene: TRBV5-8
CDR3aa: CASSFSGSVGNEQFF

j_gene: TRBJ2-4
abundance: NA
v_gene: TRBV28
CDR3aa: CASSSGGAVKNIQYF

j_gene: TRBJ1-6
abundance: NA
v_gene: TRBV5-1
CDR3aa: CASSLENGPGVGSPLHF

j_gene: TRBJ1-5
abundance: NA
v_gene: TRBV28
CDR3aa: CASSSGQGTQPQHF

j_gene: TRBJ2-7
abundance: NA
v_gene: TRBV7-9
CDR3aa: CASSRTYEQYF

j_gene: TRBJ2-7
abundance: NA
v_gene: TRBV30
CDR3aa: CAWSVGAVSSYEQYF

j_gene: TRBJ2-5
abundance: NA
v_gene: TRBV27
CDR3aa: CASSQQVAGVQETQYF

j_gene: TRBJ2-1
abundance: NA
v_gene: TRBV12-5
CDR3aa: CASGLVHTPRRVSSEQFF

j_gene: TRBJ1-1
abundance: NA
v_gene: TRBV10-1
CDR3aa: CASSGLYTEAFF

j_gene: TRBJ2-5
abundance: NA
v_gene: TRBV7-3
CDR3aa: CASSPGTGGPQYF

j_gene: TRBJ2-7
abundance: NA
v_gene: TRBV7-6
CDR3aa: CASSLAGSGGPYEQYF

j_gene: TRBJ2-2
abundance: NA
v_gene: TRBV5-1
CDR3aa: CASSLGTGDVTGELFF

j_gene: TRBJ2-5
abundance: NA
v_gene: TRBV29-1
CDR3aa: CSAYPGRTPGETQYF

j_gene: TRBJ1-2
abundance: NA
v_gene: TRBV30
CDR3aa: CAWSAGGRGGYGYTF

j_gene: TRBJ1-3
abundance: NA
v_gene: TRBV5-1
CDR3aa: CASSFPGDTIYF

j_gene: TRBJ1-6
abundance: NA
v_gene: TRBV6-5
CDR3aa: CASGVGRSSPLHF

j_gene: TRBJ1-6
abundance: NA
v_gene: TRBV6-6
CDR3aa: CASSPLGQGNSPLHF

j_gene: TRBJ2-7
abundance: NA
v_gene: TRBV5-6
CDR3aa: CASSFHVMSSYEQYF

j_gene: TRBJ1-2
abundance: NA
v_gene: TRBV15
CDR3aa: CATSRVRGESYGYTF

j_gene: TRBJ2-2
abundance: NA
v_gene: TRBV5-1
CDR3aa: CASSLDAGGPTGELFF

j_gene: TRBJ1-5
abundance: NA
v_gene: TRBV11-2
CDR3aa: CASSSHSNQPQHF

j_gene: TRBJ2-3
abundance: NA
v_gene: TRBV7-9
CDR3aa: CASSLVGTSGVIDTQYF

j_gene: TRBJ1-5
abundance: NA
v_gene: TRBV7-9
CDR3aa: CASAADLNQPQHF

j_gene: TRBJ1-1
abundance: NA
v_gene: TRBV6-1
CDR3aa: CASSESGGRAFF

j_gene: TRBJ2-4
abundance: NA
v_gene: TRBV4-1
CDR3aa: CASSQLGQGGKNIQYF

j_gene: TRBJ1-1
abundance: NA
v_gene: TRBV11-3
CDR3aa: CASSLTRDRGPEEAFF

j_gene: TRBJ2-7
abundance: NA
v_gene: TRBV19
CDR3aa: CASSMAGLQGSSYF

j_gene: TRBJ2-7
abundance: NA
v_gene: TRBV5-1
CDR3aa: CASTPEAGTFYEQYF

j_gene: TRBJ2-5
abundance: once
v_gene: TRBV7-2
CDR3aa: CASSLARAGGNGTQYF

j_gene: TRBJ2-7
abundance: NA
v_gene: TRBV5-1
CDR3aa: CASSLEGTGGEQYF

j_gene: TRBJ2-5
abundance: NA
v_gene: TRBV10-2
CDR3aa: CASSPTGATETQYF

j_gene: TRBJ1-5
abundance: NA
v_gene: TRBV30
CDR3aa: CAWSDRPEQPQHF

j_gene: TRBJ1-2
abundance: once
v_gene: TRBV6-6
CDR3aa: CASSYTAGWLF

j_gene: TRBJ2-7
abundance: NA
v_gene: TRBV11-1
CDR3aa: CASTPGVGGYEQYF

j_gene: TRBJ1-5
abundance: NA
v_gene: TRBV7-4
CDR3aa: CASSEGPWTGNQPQHF

j_gene: TRBJ2-3
abundance: once
v_gene: TRBV9
CDR3aa: CASSALGGQVTDTQYF

j_gene: TRBJ2-5
abundance: NA
v_gene: TRBV10-2
CDR3aa: CASSLAGAQETQYF

j_gene: TRBJ1-4
abundance: once
v_gene: TRBV7-6
CDR3aa: CASSPGPNNEKLFF

j_gene: TRBJ2-3
abundance: NA
v_gene: TRBV30
CDR3aa: CAWSLLRRSTDTQYF

j_gene: TRBJ2-7
abundance: NA
v_gene: TRBV9
CDR3aa: CASSERLAGYEQYF

j_gene: TRBJ1-1
abundance: NA
v_gene: TRBV7-6
CDR3aa: CASRSGQNTEAFF

j_gene: TRBJ1-4
abundance: NA
v_gene: TRBV6-5
CDR3aa: CASNMGQPNEKLFF